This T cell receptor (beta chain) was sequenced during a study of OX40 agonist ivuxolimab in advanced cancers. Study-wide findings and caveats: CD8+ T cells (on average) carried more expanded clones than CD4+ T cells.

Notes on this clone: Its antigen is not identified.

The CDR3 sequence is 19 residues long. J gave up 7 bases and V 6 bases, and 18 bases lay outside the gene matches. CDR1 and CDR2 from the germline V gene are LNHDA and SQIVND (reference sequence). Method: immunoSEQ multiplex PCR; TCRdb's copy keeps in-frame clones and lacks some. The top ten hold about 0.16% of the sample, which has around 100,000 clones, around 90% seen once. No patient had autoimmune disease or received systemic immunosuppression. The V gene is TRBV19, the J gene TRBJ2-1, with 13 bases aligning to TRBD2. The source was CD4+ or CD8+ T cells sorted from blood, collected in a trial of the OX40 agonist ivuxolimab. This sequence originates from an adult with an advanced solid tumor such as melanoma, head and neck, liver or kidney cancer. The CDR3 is CASRDRGGTSGRASNEQFF. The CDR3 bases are TGTGCCAGTAGGGACAGGGGGGGTACTAGCGGGAGGGCCTCAAATGAGCAGTTCTTC. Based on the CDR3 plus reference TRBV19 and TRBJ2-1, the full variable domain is DGGITQSPKYLFRKEGQNVTLSCEQNLNHDAMYWYRQDPGQGLRLIYYSQIVNDFQKGDIAEGYSVSREKKESFPLTVTSAQKNPTAFYLCASRDRGGTSGRASNEQFFGPGTRLTVL.